This T cell receptor (beta chain) appears in the sequencing data of a study of PD-1 blockade in classical Hodgkin lymphoma. Notes on the study in general: Baseline diversity was lower in partial responders and progressors than complete responders. Undefined causes, possibly disease activity or prior therapy, underlie the repertoire differences. Those patients who began receiving nivolumab less than 1 year after ASCT had lower diversity, and they were excluded.

Exposure to brentuximab vedotin varied, and each patient had relapsed following autologous stem cell transplantation. As for this clone: The target antigen is unknown.

J lost 2 bases, V lost 5 bases, and 14 bases had no gene match. The CDR3 is made up of 18 amino acids. In germline, CDR1 is SEHNR, CDR2 FQNEAQ (reference sequence). Clones were sequenced by immunoSEQ multiplex PCR, and TCRdb holds only the in-frame ones, with some missing. The sample lists about 98,000 clones; roughly 89% were seen once. The source material was peripheral blood mononuclear cells (PBMCs), sampled at baseline. This receptor was obtained from a human donor with classical Hodgkin lymphoma. The gene calls are TRBV7-9 and TRBJ2-1; 8 nucleotides agree with TRBD2. The CDR3 sequence is CASSRLGTSDKTYNEQFF. DNA of the CDR3: TGTGCCAGCAGCCGACTCGGGACTAGTGACAAAACCTACAATGAGCAGTTCTTC.